Listed here are 26 T cell receptor beta chains from one sample, sequenced in a study of OX40 agonist ivuxolimab in advanced cancers. Some clones are missing from TCRdb's copy, which holds only in-frame ones; the method was immunoSEQ multiplex PCR. The table includes 65,000 to 85,000 clones, around 90% detected once. The sample was CD4+ or CD8+ T cells sorted from blood, taken in a trial of the OX40 agonist ivuxolimab. The source is an adult with an advanced solid tumor such as melanoma, head and neck, liver or kidney cancer.

This clone was found once. The J gene is TRBJ2-5, the V gene TRBV7-2; D is perhaps TRBD1 or TRBD2 (6 bases each). The CDR3 sequence is 17 residues long. CDR1 and CDR2 from the germline V gene are SGHTA and FQGNSA. Trimming pared 2 bases from V and 3 bases from J, leaving 19 bases between. The CDR3 sequence is CASSLMGGREREETQYF. The CDR3, as DNA: TGTGCCAGCAGCTTAATGGGGGGCAGGGAGCGCGAAGAGACCCAGTACTTC.

The chain employs TRBV29-1 and TRBJ1-2; D gene uncertain. This CDR3 has 12 amino acids. Trimming removed 0 bases from V and 4 bases from J, with 6 bases in between. The germline CDR1 and CDR2 sequences are SQVTM and ANQGSEA. In DNA form, the CDR3 reads TGCAGCGTTGAAGAACAAGGCTATGGCTACACCTTC. Amino acids: CSVEEQGYGYTF.

The V gene is TRBV2, the J gene TRBJ2-3; 8 bases line up with TRBD2. The CDR3 contains 17 residues. CDR1 and CDR2 from the germline V gene are SNHLY and FYNNEI. V shed 7 bases, J shed 2 bases, and the junction held 14 bases outside the gene matches. CDR3 sequence (DNA): TGTGCCAGCATCAGGGGTATGACTAGCGAGTACACAGATACGCAGTATTTT. This sequence encodes CASIRGMTSEYTDTQYF.

The chain joins TRBV5-1 to TRBJ2-2, with TRBD1 matching 10 bases. The trim removed 4 bases at V and 5 bases at J, leaving 11 bases unmatched. The CDR3 has 17 amino acids. Germline V gene data show CDR1 as SGHRS and CDR2 as YFSETQ. This CDR3 is CASSQGQGVKGTGELFF. CDR3 DNA sequence: TGCGCCAGCAGCCAAGGACAGGGGGTAAAGGGGACCGGGGAGCTGTTTTTT.

This chain joins TRBV15 and TRBJ1-3, with D unclear. Germline V lookup: CDR1 LNHNV, CDR2 YYDKDF (reference sequence). Trimming removed 0 bases from V and 0 bases from J, with 6 bases in between. The CDR3 spans 15 residues. The CDR3 sequence is CATSRDTGSGNTIYF. CDR3 DNA: TGTGCCACCAGCAGAGATACGGGCTCTGGAAACACCATATATTTT.

This clone was detected once. The chain recombines TRBV9 with TRBJ2-5; D is perhaps TRBD2 (5 bases). Trimming stripped 0 bases from V and 7 bases from J, with 13 bases between. From germline, CDR1 is SGDLS and CDR2 YYNGEE. The CDR3 consists of 14 residues. CDR3 in DNA: TGTGCCAGCAGCGTAGCTAGCACGAGTGGGACCCAGTACTTC. Amino acids: CASSVASTSGTQYF.

The chain is built from TRBV27 and TRBJ1-3; the D gene is possibly TRBD1 (6 bases). The CDR3 covers 15 residues. The germline V and J ends were trimmed by 7 bases and 3 bases, with 16 bases remaining between them. Germline-derived CDR1 and CDR2 are MNHEY and SMNVEV (reference sequence). CDR3 residues: CASKLGGARGNTIYF. The CDR3 DNA reads TGTGCCAGCAAACTTGGGGGGGCACGTGGAAACACCATATATTTT.

CDR3 nucleotides: TGTGCCAGCTCACCCTCAAGGACTATGGACGAAAAACTGTTTTTT. This codes for CASSPSRTMDEKLFF. The gene calls are TRBV18 and TRBJ1-4; D gene uncertain. CDR1 KGHSH and CDR2 LQKENI come from the germline V gene. The CDR3 sequence is 15 residues long. Between the trimmed V and J ends, which lost 3 bases and 8 bases, there was a span of 16 bases.

The chain is built from TRBV7-9 and TRBJ2-1; D is perhaps TRBD2 (6 bases). Deletions cut 8 bases from V and 9 bases from J, with 17 bases between. The CDR3 consists of 13 residues. The germline CDR1 and CDR2 sequences are SEHNR and FQNEAQ (reference sequence). CDR3 region: CASGRGGEGEQFF. The CDR3 DNA reads as TGTGCCAGCGGTAGGGGCGGGGAAGGTGAGCAGTTCTTC.

The chain links TRBV18 to TRBJ1-2; D gene unclear. CDR3 size: 12 residues. V gave up 3 bases and J gave up 5 bases, with 7 bases separating them. In germline, CDR1 is KGHSH, CDR2 LQKENI. The CDR3 sequence: CASSPRDYGYTF. The DNA for the CDR3 is TGTGCCAGCTCACCTCGGGATTATGGCTACACCTTC.

J is TRBJ1-1 and V is TRBV5-1; D gene unclear. The CDR3 spans 14 residues. Germline CDR1 is SGHRS and CDR2 is YFSETQ. Deletions cut 0 bases from V and 1 base from J, with 7 bases between. In DNA, the CDR3 is TGCGCCAGCAGCTTGGTTCAGGAGAACACTGAAGCTTTCTTT. It encodes CASSLVQENTEAFF.

This clone is a singleton in its sample. V gene TRBV7-6 combines with J gene TRBJ2-1, with 8 bases aligning to TRBD1. The junction had 14 bases not matched to a gene; V was cut back by 8 bases and J by 8 bases. Germline V CDR1 and CDR2: SGHVS, FNYEAQ. CDR3 size: 15 residues. CDR3 protein: CASGKTGVNRDEQFF. The CDR3 DNA is TGTGCCAGCGGAAAGACAGGGGTTAATCGTGATGAGCAGTTCTTC.

This chain joins TRBV11-3 and TRBJ1-2; no clear D gene. The CDR3 spans 14 residues. The V end was cut by 5 bases, the J end by 8 bases, with 18 bases between. CDR1 and CDR2 (germline): SGHNT, YENEEA. CDR3 nucleotide sequence: TGTGCCAGCAGCCCAGCGGGTGTCGGTTCCGGCTACACCTTC. Its translation is CASSPAGVGSGYTF.

The J gene is TRBJ1-3, the V gene TRBV6-1; 7 nucleotides align to TRBD1. The CDR3 sequence is 19 residues long. Looked up from germline, CDR1 is MNHNS and CDR2 is SASEGT. V was pared by 2 bases and J by 5 bases, with 18 bases of the junction left unmatched. CDR3 DNA: TGTGCCAGCAGTGAACGGGGCAGGGACAGAACGAGTGGTAGAAACACCATATATTTT. It yields the protein CASSERGRDRTSGRNTIYF.

V is TRBV30 and J is TRBJ1-2; TRBD1 aligns across 10 bases. The CDR3 consists of 12 residues. Germline V gene sequence: CDR1 GTSNPN, CDR2 SVGIG (reference sequence). V trimming: 8 bases; J trimming: 6 bases; junction bases outside the gene matches: 6. CDR3 DNA sequence: TGTGCCAGACAGGGGGCGGGGGATGGCTACACCTTC. The encoded protein is CARQGAGDGYTF. Full variable domain (missing parts from reference TRBV30 and TRBJ1-2): SQTIHQWPATLVQPVGSPLSLECTVEGTSNPNLYWYRQAAGRGLQLLFYSVGIGQISSEVPQNLSASRPQDRQFILSSKKLLLSDSGFYLCARQGAGDGYTFGSGTRLTVV.

The chain joins TRBV6-1 to TRBJ2-3, with TRBD1 matching over 9 bases. Per germline, CDR1 MNHNS and CDR2 SASEGT. Trimming at V came to 4 bases and at J to 4 bases, leaving 6 bases not matched to a gene. This CDR3 comprises 15 residues. CDR3 loop: CASSGRTGASDTQYF. The CDR3 coding sequence is TGTGCCAGCAGTGGACGGACAGGGGCCTCAGATACGCAGTATTTT.

The gene calls are TRBV7-2 and TRBJ2-3; TRBD2 is a possible D gene (6 bases). This CDR3 is built from 14 residues. V lost 7 bases and J 0 bases, leaving 11 bases between the germline ends. CDR1 is SGHTA, CDR2 FQGNSA, per germline. CDR3 coding DNA: TGTGCCAGCAAACTGGAGGGCAGCACAGATACGCAGTATTTT. Protein: CASKLEGSTDTQYF. Full variable domain (missing parts from reference TRBV7-2 and TRBJ2-3): GAGVSQSPSNKVTEKGKDVELRCDPISGHTALYWYRQSLGQGLEFLIYFQGNSAPDKSGLPSDRFSAERTGGSVSTLTIQRTQQEDSAVYLCASKLEGSTDTQYFGPGTRLTVL.

This chain uses TRBV6-6 with TRBJ1-5; weak D call: TRBD1 (6 bases). Germline V gene data show CDR1 as MNHNY and CDR2 as SVGAGI (reference sequence). This CDR3 has 16 amino acids. The germline V and J ends were trimmed by 0 bases and 7 bases, with 16 bases remaining between them. In DNA, the CDR3 is TGTGCCAGCAGTTACTCCTTGGGGGGGGCAGGGCAGCCCCAGCATTTT. Its translation is CASSYSLGGAGQPQHF.

Concerning this clone itself: At the DNA level, this CDR3 is encoded by other sequences in the same sample as well. This sequence joins TRBV5-1 and TRBJ1-1; D might be TRBD1 (5 bases). The V end lost 0 bases, the J end lost 5 bases, and 11 bases lay between the germline ends. CDR1 and CDR2 (germline): SGHRS, YFSETQ. The CDR3 length is 14 residues. In nucleotides, the CDR3 is TGCGCCAGCAGCTTGGGGGGCGCGTCTACTGAAGCTTTCTTT. Protein product: CASSLGGASTEAFF.

The rearrangement joins TRBV6-4 to TRBJ2-7, with 13 positions matching TRBD2. V lost 6 bases, J lost 0 bases, and 8 bases stayed unmatched. CDR1 and CDR2 (germline): MRHNA, SNTAGT. CDR3 length: 17 residues. The CDR3 protein is CASRGTSGVISSYEQYF. CDR3 sequence (DNA): TGTGCCAGCAGGGGGACTAGCGGGGTGATTAGCTCCTACGAGCAGTACTTC.

V is TRBV28 and J is TRBJ2-1; 12 bases align to TRBD2. Germline lookup yields CDR1 MDHEN and CDR2 SYDVKM. J lost 0 bases, V lost 5 bases, and 5 bases had no gene match. The CDR3 runs to 17 residues. For the CDR3, the DNA is TGTGCCAGCAGTGAAACTAGCGGGGGGAGCTCCTACAATGAGCAGTTCTTC. Amino acid sequence: CASSETSGGSSYNEQFF. The whole variable domain, remainder taken from reference TRBV28 and TRBJ2-1, is DVKVTQSSRYLVKRTGEKVFLECVQDMDHENMFWYRQDPGLGLRLIYFSYDVKMKEKGDIPEGYSVSREKKERFSLILESASTNQTSMYLCASSETSGGSSYNEQFFGPGTRLTVL.

This clone was recorded only once. J is TRBJ2-7 and V is TRBV10-3; D is possibly TRBD1 or TRBD2 (6 bases each). V was pared by 10 bases and J by 2 bases, with 18 bases between. The CDR3 has 14 amino acids. Germline CDR1 reads ENHRY; CDR2 reads SYGVKD. The CDR3 loop is CATTGDKYPYEQYF. For the CDR3, the DNA is TGTGCCACAACGGGGGACAAGTATCCCTACGAGCAGTACTTC.

The genes are TRBV5-1 and TRBJ2-7; perhaps D is TRBD1 or TRBD2 (5 bases each). The CDR3 runs to 15 residues. Germline CDR1 reads SGHRS; CDR2 reads YFSETQ. The V and J ends lost 0 bases and 1 base respectively, with 11 bases between them. The CDR3 here is CASSLAGSRSYEQYF. The CDR3 DNA is TGCGCCAGCAGCTTGGCAGGGAGTCGGTCCTACGAGCAGTACTTC. The complete variable domain, with remaining parts taken from reference TRBV5-1 and TRBJ2-7, reads KAGVTQTPRYLIKTRGQQVTLSCSPISGHRSVSWYQQTPGQGLQFLFEYFSETQRNKGNFPGRFSGRQFSNSRSEMNVSTLELGDSALYLCASSLAGSRSYEQYFGPGTRLTVT.

The rearrangement uses TRBV14 and TRBJ1-3; no definite D call. Germline values: CDR1 SGHDN, CDR2 FVKESK. Trimming left V 4 bases short and J 0 bases short, with 4 bases between. This CDR3 is built from 13 residues. The CDR3 coding sequence is TGTGCCAGCAGCCGGAGCTCTGGAAACACCATATATTTT. Its translation is CASSRSSGNTIYF.

This rearrangement joins TRBV21-1 to TRBJ2-4. TRBV21-1 constitutes a pseudogene. The CDR3 is 17 amino acids. CDR3 nucleotide sequence: TGTGCCAGCAGCAAAGGGACGCAGCCCCTAGCCAAAAACATTCAGTACTTC. Protein: CASSKGTQPLAKNIQYF.

The CDR3 sequence is CASSYGVTGVDGYTF. The DNA of the CDR3 is TGCGCCAGCAGCTACGGAGTGACAGGGGTGGACGGCTACACCTTC. The chain recombines TRBV5-1 with TRBJ1-2, with 8 bases matching TRBD1. The CDR3 is 15 residues long. The V segment lost 3 bases and the J segment 8 bases; nucleotides outside the gene matches: 12. Germline loops: CDR1 SGHRS, CDR2 YFSETQ.